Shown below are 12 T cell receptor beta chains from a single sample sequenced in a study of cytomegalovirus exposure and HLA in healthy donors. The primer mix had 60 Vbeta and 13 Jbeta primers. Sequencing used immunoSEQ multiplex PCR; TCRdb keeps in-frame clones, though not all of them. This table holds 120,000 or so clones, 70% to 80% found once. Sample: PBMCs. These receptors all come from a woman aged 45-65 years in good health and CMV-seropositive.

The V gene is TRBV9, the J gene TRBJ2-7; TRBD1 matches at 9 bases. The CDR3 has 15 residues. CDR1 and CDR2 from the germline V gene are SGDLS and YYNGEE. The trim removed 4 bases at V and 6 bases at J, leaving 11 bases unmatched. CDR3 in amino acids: CASSPQPGQGLEQYF. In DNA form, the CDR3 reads TGTGCCAGCAGCCCACAACCGGGACAGGGTCTCGAGCAGTACTTC.

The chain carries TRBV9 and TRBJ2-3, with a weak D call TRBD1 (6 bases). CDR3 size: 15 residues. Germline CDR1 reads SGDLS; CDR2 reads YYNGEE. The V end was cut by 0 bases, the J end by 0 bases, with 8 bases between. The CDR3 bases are TGTGCCAGCAGCGTAGGACAGGCTAGCACAGATACGCAGTATTTT. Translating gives CASSVGQASTDTQYF.

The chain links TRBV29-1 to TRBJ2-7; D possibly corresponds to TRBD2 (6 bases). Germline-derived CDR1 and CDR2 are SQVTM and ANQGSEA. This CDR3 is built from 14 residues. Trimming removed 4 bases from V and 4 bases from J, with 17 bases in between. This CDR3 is CSVVPAGNRYEQYF. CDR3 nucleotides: TGCAGCGTTGTACCAGCGGGTAATCGGTACGAGCAGTACTTC.

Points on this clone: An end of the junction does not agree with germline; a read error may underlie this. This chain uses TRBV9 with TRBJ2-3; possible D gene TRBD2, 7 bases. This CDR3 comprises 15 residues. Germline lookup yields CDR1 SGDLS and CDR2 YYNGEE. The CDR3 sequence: CASSAWEAGAVDLGF. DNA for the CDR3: TGTGCCAGCAGCGCCTGGGAGGCGGGGGCGGTGGATCTAGGTTTT. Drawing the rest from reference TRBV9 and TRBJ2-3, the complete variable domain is DSGVTQTPKHLITATGQRVTLRCSPRSGDLSVYWYQQSLDQGLQFLIQYYNGEERAKGNILERFSAQQFPDLHSELNLSSLELGDSALYFCASSAWEAGAVDLGFGPGTRLTVL.

The CDR3 protein is CASSYATGPYEQYF. The CDR3 nucleotides read TGTGCCAGCAGTTACGCGACAGGCCCATACGAGCAGTACTTC. J is TRBJ2-7 and V is TRBV6-5; TRBD1 is a possible D gene (6 bases). V dropped 2 bases and J dropped 4 bases, with 12 bases sitting between them. From germline, CDR1 is MNHEY and CDR2 SVGAGI. This CDR3 comprises 14 residues.

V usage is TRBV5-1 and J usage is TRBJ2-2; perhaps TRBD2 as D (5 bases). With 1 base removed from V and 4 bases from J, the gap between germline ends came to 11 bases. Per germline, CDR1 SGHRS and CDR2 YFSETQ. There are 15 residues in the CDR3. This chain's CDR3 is CASSLLLVGTGELFF. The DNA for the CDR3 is TGCGCCAGCAGCTTGCTACTAGTGGGCACCGGGGAGCTGTTTTTT.

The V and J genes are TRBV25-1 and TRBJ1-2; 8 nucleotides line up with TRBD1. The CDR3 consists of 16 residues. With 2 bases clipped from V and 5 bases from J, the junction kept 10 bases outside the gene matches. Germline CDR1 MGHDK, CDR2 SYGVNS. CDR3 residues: CASSEPRGRGGYGYTF. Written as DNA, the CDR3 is TGTGCCAGCAGTGAACCCAGGGGGCGAGGGGGTTATGGCTACACCTTC.

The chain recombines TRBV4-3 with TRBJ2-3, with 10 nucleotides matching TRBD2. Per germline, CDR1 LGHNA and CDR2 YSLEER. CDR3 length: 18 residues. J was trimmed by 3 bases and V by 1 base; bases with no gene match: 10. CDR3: CASSQGYPSGGLTDTQYF. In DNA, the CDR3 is TGCGCCAGCAGCCAAGGCTATCCTAGCGGGGGCCTGACAGATACGCAGTATTTT.

The CDR3 loop is CASSPQGARFTNQPQHF. CDR3 bases: TGTGCCAGCAGCCCACAGGGGGCGCGTTTTACCAATCAGCCCCAGCATTTT. The chain combines TRBV7-2 with TRBJ1-5, with 9 bases aligning to TRBD1. V trimming: 5 bases; J trimming: 3 bases; junction bases outside the gene matches: 11. The CDR3 is 17 amino acids. The germline V gene encodes CDR1 SGHTA and CDR2 FQGNSA. The full variable domain, its missing parts supplied by reference TRBV7-2 and TRBJ1-5, is GAGVSQSPSNKVTEKGKDVELRCDPISGHTALYWYRQSLGQGLEFLIYFQGNSAPDKSGLPSDRFSAERTGGSVSTLTIQRTQQEDSAVYLCASSPQGARFTNQPQHFGDGTRLSIL.

The CDR3 DNA reads as TGCAGCGTCGGGGACAGATCGAACACTGAAGCTTTCTTT. Translating it yields CSVGDRSNTEAFF. The chain couples TRBV29-1 to TRBJ1-1; the match to TRBD1 covers 7 bases. V dropped 6 bases and J dropped 1; count of bases not matched to a gene: 5. There are 13 residues in the CDR3. Germline V gene data show CDR1 as SQVTM and CDR2 as ANQGSEA.

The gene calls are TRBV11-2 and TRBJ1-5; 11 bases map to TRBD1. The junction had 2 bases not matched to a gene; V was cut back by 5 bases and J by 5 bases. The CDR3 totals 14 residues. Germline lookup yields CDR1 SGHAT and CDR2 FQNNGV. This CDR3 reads CASSPDRGHQPQHF. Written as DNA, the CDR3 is TGTGCCAGCAGCCCGGACAGGGGGCATCAGCCCCAGCATTTT.

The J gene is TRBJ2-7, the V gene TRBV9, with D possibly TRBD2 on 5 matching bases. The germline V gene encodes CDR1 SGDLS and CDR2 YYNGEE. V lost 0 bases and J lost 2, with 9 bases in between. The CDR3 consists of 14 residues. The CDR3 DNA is TGTGCCAGCAGCGTAGGAGGGCGTACCTACGAGCAGTACTTC. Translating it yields CASSVGGRTYEQYF. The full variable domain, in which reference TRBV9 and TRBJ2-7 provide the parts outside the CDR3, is DSGVTQTPKHLITATGQRVTLRCSPRSGDLSVYWYQQSLDQGLQFLIQYYNGEERAKGNILERFSAQQFPDLHSELNLSSLELGDSALYFCASSVGGRTYEQYFGPGTRLTVT.